This T cell receptor (beta chain) was identified in a study of T cell repertoires in cytomegalovirus infection. As for the study in general: It was the public TCR beta signatures that indicated both CMV infection and matching HLA type.

Findings of the study overall: HLA-C-restricted CMV-specific TCR beta clonotypes prevailed in the ex vivo response.

The CDR3 sequence is 16 residues long. Germline V gene lookup returns CDR1 MNHNS and CDR2 SASEGT. Trimming took 5 bases from V and 2 from J, leaving 18 bases between them. TCRdb reprocessed the reads with MiXCR, giving one entry per CDR3 protein. The data contain some 940,000 distinct CDR3 sequences, approximately 31% of them singletons. In regard to this clonotype: Its antigen remains unidentified.

J is TRBJ1-2 and V is TRBV6-1; the D gene is possibly TRBD1 (5 bases). The sample consisted of cultured CD8+ T cells from PBMCs, taken from culture after CMV antigen stimulation. The clonotype originates from a human donor in good health (CMV status not recorded). Some clones in this sample may be carry-over from other donors' samples. CDR3 coding DNA: TGTGCCAGCAGTAGTATCAGGGTTGGGCCCAACTATGGCTACACCTTC. Translating gives CASSSIRVGPNYGYTF.